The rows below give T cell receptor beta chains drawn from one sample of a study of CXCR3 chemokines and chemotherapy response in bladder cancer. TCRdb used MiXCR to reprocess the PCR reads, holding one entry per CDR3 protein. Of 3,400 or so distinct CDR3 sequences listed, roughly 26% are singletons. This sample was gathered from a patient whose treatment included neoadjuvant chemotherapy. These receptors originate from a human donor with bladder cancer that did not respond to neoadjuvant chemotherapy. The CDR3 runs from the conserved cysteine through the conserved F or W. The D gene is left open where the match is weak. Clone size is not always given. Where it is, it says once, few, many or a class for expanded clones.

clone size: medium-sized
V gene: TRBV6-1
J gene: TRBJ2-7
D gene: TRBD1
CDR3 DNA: TGTGCCAGCAGTGAAAGGGGGCGGTACGAGCAGTACTTC
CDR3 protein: CASSERGRYEQYF

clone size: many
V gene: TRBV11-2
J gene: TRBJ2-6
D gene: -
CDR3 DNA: TGTGCCAGCAGCTTAGAAACGGCTGGGGCCAACGTCCTGACTTTC
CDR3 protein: CASSLETAGANVLTF

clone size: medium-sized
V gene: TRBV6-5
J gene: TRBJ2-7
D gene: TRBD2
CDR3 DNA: TGTGCCAGCAGTTACTCGAGTCCGGGACTAGCGGGCCCCGCCGATTCCTACGAGCAGTACTTC
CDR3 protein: CASSYSSPGLAGPADSYEQYF

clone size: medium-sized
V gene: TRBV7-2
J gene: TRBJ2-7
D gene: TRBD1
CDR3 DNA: TGTGCCAGCAGCTTTACTGCGGGCGGGACAGGGGAAGGCGAGCAGTACTTC
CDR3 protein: CASSFTAGGTGEGEQYF

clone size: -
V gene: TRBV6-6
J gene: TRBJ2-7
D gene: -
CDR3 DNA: TGTGCCAGCAGAGGGCCCTACGAGCAGTACTTC
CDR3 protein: CASRGPYEQYF

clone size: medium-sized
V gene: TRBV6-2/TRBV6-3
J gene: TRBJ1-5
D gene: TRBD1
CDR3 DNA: TGTGCCAGCACTAGGGGGACAGGGGTAATCAGGGGGAGCAATCAGCCCCAGCATTTT
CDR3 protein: CASTRGTGVIRGSNQPQHF

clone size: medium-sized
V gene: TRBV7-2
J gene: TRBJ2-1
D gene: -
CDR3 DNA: TGTGCCAGCAGCCTGGGGACCGCCTACAATGAGCAGTTCTTC
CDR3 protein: CASSLGTAYNEQFF

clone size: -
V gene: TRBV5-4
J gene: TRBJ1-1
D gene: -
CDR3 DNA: TGTGCCAGCAGCTTGGGTGCCCCCCAGGGTATTGCTGAAGCTTTCTTT
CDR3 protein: CASSLGAPQGIAEAFF

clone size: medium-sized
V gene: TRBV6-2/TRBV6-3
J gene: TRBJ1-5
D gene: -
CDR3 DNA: TGTGCCAGCAGCCTAACCCTCTCGGGGAATCAGCCCCAGCATTTT
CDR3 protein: CASSLTLSGNQPQHF

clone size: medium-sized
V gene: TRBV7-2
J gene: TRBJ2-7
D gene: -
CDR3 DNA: TGTGCCAGCAGCTTAGCGGACCGAACCTACGAGCAGTACTTC
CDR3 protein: CASSLADRTYEQYF

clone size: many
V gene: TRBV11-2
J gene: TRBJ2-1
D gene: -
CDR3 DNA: TGTGCCAGCAGCGGCGGGGCGGGCAGTGAGCAGTTCTTC
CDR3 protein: CASSGGAGSEQFF

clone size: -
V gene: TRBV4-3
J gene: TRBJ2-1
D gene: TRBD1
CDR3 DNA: TGCGCCAGCAGCCAAGATTTCCGACAGGGGGCAAATGAGCAGTTCTTC
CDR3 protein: CASSQDFRQGANEQFF

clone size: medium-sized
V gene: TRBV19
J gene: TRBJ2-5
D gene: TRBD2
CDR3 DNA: TGTGCCAGTAGTAATCATCTAGCGGCACAAGAGACCCAGTACTTC
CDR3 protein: CASSNHLAAQETQYF

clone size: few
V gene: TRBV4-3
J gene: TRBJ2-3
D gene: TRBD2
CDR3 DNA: TGCGCCAGCAGGTTACTAGCGGGGGGGCCAGATACGCAGTATTTT
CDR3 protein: CASRLLAGGPDTQYF

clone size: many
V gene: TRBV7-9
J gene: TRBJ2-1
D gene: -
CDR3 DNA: TGTGCCAGCAGCTCCGGACAGACATACAATGAGCAGTTCTTC
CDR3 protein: CASSSGQTYNEQFF

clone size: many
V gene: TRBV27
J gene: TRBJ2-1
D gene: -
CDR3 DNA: TGTGCCAGCAGCCTTTTCAACTCCTACAATGAGCAGTTCTTC
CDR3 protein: CASSLFNSYNEQFF

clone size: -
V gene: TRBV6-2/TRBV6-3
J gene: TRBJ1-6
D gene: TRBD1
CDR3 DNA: TGTGCCAGCAGATCGGGACAGGGGGCGATTTCACCCCTCCACTTT
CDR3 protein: CASRSGQGAISPLHF

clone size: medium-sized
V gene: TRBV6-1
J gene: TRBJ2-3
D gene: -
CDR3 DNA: TGTGCCAGCAGTGAAGGGCGGGGGCTACAAATCACAGATACGCAGTATTTT
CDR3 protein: CASSEGRGLQITDTQYF

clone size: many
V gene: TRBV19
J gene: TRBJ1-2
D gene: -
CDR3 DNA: TGTGCCAGTAAGAGAGGGCAGAGCTATGGCTACACCTTC
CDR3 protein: CASKRGQSYGYTF

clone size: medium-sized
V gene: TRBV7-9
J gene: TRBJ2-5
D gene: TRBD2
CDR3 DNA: TGTGCCAGCAGCCCATACGGGGGGGCGGAGACCCAGTACTTC
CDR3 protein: CASSPYGGAETQYF

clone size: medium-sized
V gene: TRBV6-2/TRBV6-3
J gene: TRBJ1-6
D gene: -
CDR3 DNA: TGTGCCAGCCGGGATAATTCACCCCTCCACTTT
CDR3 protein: CASRDNSPLHF

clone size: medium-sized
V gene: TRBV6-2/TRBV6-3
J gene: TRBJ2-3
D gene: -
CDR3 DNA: TGTGCCAGCAGCTTGGTTGGTAGCGTGGCAGATACGCAGTATTTT
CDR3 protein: CASSLVGSVADTQYF

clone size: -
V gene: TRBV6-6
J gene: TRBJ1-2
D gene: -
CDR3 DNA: TGTGCCAGCAGCAACCCTAGCGGGCGGTGGTATGGCTACACCTTC
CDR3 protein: CASSNPSGRWYGYTF

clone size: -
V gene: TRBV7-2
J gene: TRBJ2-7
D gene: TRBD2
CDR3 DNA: TGTGCCAGCAGCTTAGTTAGCGGGGGGAGCTCCTACGAGCAGTACTTC
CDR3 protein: CASSLVSGGSSYEQYF

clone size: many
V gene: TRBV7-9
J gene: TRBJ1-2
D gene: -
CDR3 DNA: TGTGCCAGCAGCTCCCCCCCGACAGACGATAACTATGGCTACACCTTC
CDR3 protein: CASSSPPTDDNYGYTF

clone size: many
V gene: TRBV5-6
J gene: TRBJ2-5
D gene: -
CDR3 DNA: TGTGCCAGCAGCTCCCGAGGGGGGGGGTACCAAGAGACCCAGTACTTC
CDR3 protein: CASSSRGGGYQETQYF

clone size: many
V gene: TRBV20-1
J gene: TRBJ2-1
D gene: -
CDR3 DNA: TGCAGTGCTATGGGGGACACCTACAATGAGCAGTTCTTC
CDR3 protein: CSAMGDTYNEQFF

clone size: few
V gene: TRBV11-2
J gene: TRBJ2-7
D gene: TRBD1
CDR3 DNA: TGTGCCAGCAGCGCTGGGACAGGGGGCTTCCTCGAGCAGTACTTC
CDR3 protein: CASSAGTGGFLEQYF

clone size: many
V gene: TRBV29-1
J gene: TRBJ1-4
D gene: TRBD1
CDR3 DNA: TGCAGCGTTTTGACAGGGGATTGGGTAACTAATGAAAAACTGTTTTTT
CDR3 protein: CSVLTGDWVTNEKLFF

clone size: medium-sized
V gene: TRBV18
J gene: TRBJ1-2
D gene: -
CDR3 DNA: TGTGCCAGCTCACCCCCGAGCAGTTCAAGTAGTGGCTACACCTTC
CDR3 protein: CASSPPSSSSSGYTF

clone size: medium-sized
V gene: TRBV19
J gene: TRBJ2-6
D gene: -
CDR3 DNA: TGTGCCAGTAGGGACAGCTCTGGGGCCAACGTCCTGACTTTC
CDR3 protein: CASRDSSGANVLTF

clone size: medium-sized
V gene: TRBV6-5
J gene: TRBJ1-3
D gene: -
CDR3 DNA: TGTGCCAGCAGCAGGGGAACCCGCCTCTCTGGAAACACCATATATTTT
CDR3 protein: CASSRGTRLSGNTIYF

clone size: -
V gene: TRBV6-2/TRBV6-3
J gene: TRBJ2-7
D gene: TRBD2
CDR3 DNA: TGTGCCAGCAGTTACCCGACCGCGGGGGGGGCCTACGAGCAGTACTTC
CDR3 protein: CASSYPTAGGAYEQYF

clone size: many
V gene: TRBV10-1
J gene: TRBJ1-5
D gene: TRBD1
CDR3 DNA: TGCGCCAGCCCCGGGACAGGGAATCAGCCCCAGCATTTT
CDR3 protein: CASPGTGNQPQHF

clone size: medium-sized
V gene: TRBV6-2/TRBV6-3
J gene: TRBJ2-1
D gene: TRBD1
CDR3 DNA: TGTGCCAGCAGAAAGGGACAGGGGGCAAGCAATGAGCAGTTCTTC
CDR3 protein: CASRKGQGASNEQFF

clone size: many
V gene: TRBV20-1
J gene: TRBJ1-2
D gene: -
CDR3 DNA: TGCAGTGCTGCCGCCGGGACGGGCACCTATGGCTACACCTTC
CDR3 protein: CSAAAGTGTYGYTF

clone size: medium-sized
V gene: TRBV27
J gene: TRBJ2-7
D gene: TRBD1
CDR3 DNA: TGTGCCAGCAAGGGGTGGGGAGCTGCGACAGGGAGCAACGAGCAGTACTTC
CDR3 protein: CASKGWGAATGSNEQYF

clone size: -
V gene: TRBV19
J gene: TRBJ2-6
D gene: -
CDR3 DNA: TGTGCCAGTAGTATAGTTGGTGCTGGGGCCAACGTCCTGACTTTC
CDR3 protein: CASSIVGAGANVLTF

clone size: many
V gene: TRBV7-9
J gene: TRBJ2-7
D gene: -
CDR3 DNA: TGTGCCAGCAGCTCCCTAAGGAGGTCATTCGACGAGCAGTACTTC
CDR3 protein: CASSSLRRSFDEQYF

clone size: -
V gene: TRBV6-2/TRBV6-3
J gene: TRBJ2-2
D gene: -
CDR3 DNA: TGTGCCAGCAGTGGGGACACCGGGGAGCTGTTTTTT
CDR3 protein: CASSGDTGELFF

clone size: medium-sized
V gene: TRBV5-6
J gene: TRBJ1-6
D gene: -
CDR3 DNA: TGTGCCAGCAGCTCGAGGGGGGGGGGACTTAATTCACCCCTCCACTTT
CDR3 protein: CASSSRGGGLNSPLHF